Presented here are 17 T cell receptor beta chains from one specimen sequenced in a study of blood T cell repertoires in COVID-19 (dated by TCRdb to about 2020). Libraries were built with the immunoSEQ multiplex PCR assay. TCRdb provides this immuneACCESS table in a form limited to in-frame rearrangements. Some clones are lacking; in checked studies, under half of them reflect an unresolved V gene, and why the rest are absent is not known. The sample yields 60,000 or so clones; just over 90% were counted once. The ten most abundant clones make up 1.5% to 2% of the sample. The sample consisted of peripheral blood. Receptors were obtained from a human donor in a cohort sampled during active COVID-19.

The rearrangement links TRBV3-1 (or the pseudogene TRBV3-2) to TRBJ2-7, with 8 bases fitting TRBD1. In germline, CDR1 is LGHDT, CDR2 YNNKEL (reference sequence). V trimming: 8 bases; J trimming: 3 bases; junction bases outside the gene matches: 12. This CDR3 comprises 15 residues. The CDR3 region has the DNA TGTGCCAGCGGACGACAGGGGTTACGCAGCTACGAGCAGTACTTC. Translating it yields CASGRQGLRSYEQYF.

V is TRBV19 and J is TRBJ1-1; D perhaps matches TRBD1 (5 bases). This CDR3 spans 13 amino acids. Looked up from germline, CDR1 is LNHDA and CDR2 is SQIVND (reference sequence). Trimming took 4 bases from V and 4 from J, leaving 10 bases between them. DNA for the CDR3: TGTGCCAGTAGTAGTGACAGATCCACTGAAGCTTTCTTT. This encodes CASSSDRSTEAFF.

The chain carries TRBV29-1 and TRBJ1-1; D is uncertain. Germline V lookup: CDR1 SQVTM, CDR2 ANQGSEA. Trimming pared 7 bases from V and 6 bases from J, leaving 12 bases between. The length of the CDR3 is 11 residues. The CDR3, as DNA: TGCAGCGCATCGCGAGGGCCTGAAGCTTTCTTT. It is translated as CSASRGPEAFF.

The chain has TRBV6-2 or TRBV6-3 and TRBJ2-7; 8 bases line up with TRBD2. The CDR3 loop spans 18 amino acids. J gave up 0 bases and V 6 bases, and 16 bases lay outside the gene matches. Germline CDR1 reads MNHEY; CDR2 reads SVGEGT. The CDR3, as DNA: TGTGCCAGCAGCCGCGCCCCCTCTACTAGCGGCCCCTCCTACGAGCAGTACTTC. Translated: CASSRAPSTSGPSYEQYF.

This sequence joins TRBV7-3 and TRBJ1-6; a weak D match, TRBD1 (5 bases). V lost 2 bases to trimming and J lost 9 bases, with 11 bases between them. This CDR3 is built from 14 residues. Germline V lookup: CDR1 SGHTA, CDR2 FQGTGA. CDR3 DNA sequence: TGTGCCAGCAGCTTAGGTCAGGGAGGTTCACCCCTCCACTTT. Its protein product is CASSLGQGGSPLHF. The variable domain in full, with the rest retrieved from reference TRBV7-3 and TRBJ1-6, is GAGVSQTPSNKVTEKGKYVELRCDPISGHTALYWYRQSLGQGPEFLIYFQGTGAADDSGLPNDRFFAVRPEGSVSTLKIQRTERGDSAVYLCASSLGQGGSPLHFGNGTRLTVT.

V is TRBV25-1 and J is TRBJ2-1, with D maybe TRBD1 (6 bases). V gave up 7 bases and J gave up 0 bases, with 22 bases separating them. The CDR3 consists of 18 residues. The germline V gene has CDR1 MGHDK and CDR2 SYGVNS. CDR3 bases: TGTGCCAGCAAATTCAGGGGCATTTTTGTTAGCTCCTACAATGAGCAGTTCTTC. This gives the protein CASKFRGIFVSSYNEQFF.

The chain has TRBV9 and TRBJ2-3; D might be TRBD2 (6 bases). Looked up from germline, CDR1 is SGDLS and CDR2 is YYNGEE. The V end was cut by 1 base, the J end by 0 bases, with 9 bases between. The CDR3 totals 15 residues. The CDR3 protein is CASSVSRGSTDTQYF. Here the CDR3 DNA reads TGTGCCAGCAGCGTATCGCGGGGTAGCACAGATACGCAGTATTTT.

This rearrangement joins TRBV28 to TRBJ2-7, with 8 bases that match TRBD1. The CDR3 contains 13 residues. Germline lookup yields CDR1 MDHEN and CDR2 SYDVKM. J gave up 4 bases and V 5 bases, and 4 bases lay outside the gene matches. The DNA of the CDR3 is TGTGCCAGCAGTCAAAGGACAGGGTACGAGCAGTACTTC. It codes for CASSQRTGYEQYF.

The chain couples TRBV6-4 to TRBJ2-7; TRBD2 aligns across 12 bases. The V and J ends lost 0 bases and 6 bases, in that order; junction bases with no gene match: 18. This CDR3 comprises 20 residues. Germline CDR1 and CDR2: MRHNA and SNTAGT. This chain's CDR3 is CASSDSRVPSLAGGPGEQYF. The DNA of the CDR3 is TGTGCCAGCAGTGACTCGAGAGTCCCCTCGCTAGCGGGAGGGCCGGGCGAGCAGTACTTC.

This chain joins TRBV18 and TRBJ1-5, with D uncertain. The CDR3 is 15 amino acids. Germline loops: CDR1 KGHSH, CDR2 LQKENI. The V gene lost 6 bases and the J gene lost 6 bases, with 18 bases spanning the gap. Here the CDR3 reads CASSTTVSIGQPQHF. For the CDR3, the DNA is TGTGCCAGCTCCACAACAGTCTCGATAGGTCAGCCCCAGCATTTT.

This clone was seen more than once but under ten times. The chain uses TRBV24-1 and TRBJ2-1; 9 bases agree with TRBD1. The V and J ends lost 5 bases and 7 bases, in that order; junction bases with no gene match: 11. This CDR3 is built from 16 residues. Germline values: CDR1 KGHDR, CDR2 SFDVKD. The CDR3 protein is CATSGSHRGRKNEQFF. Here the CDR3 DNA reads TGTGCCACCAGTGGCAGTCACAGGGGGCGCAAGAATGAGCAGTTCTTC.

The DNA for the CDR3 is TGTGCCAGCAGTCCCCAGGGAAATTCACCCCTCCACTTT. Its protein is CASSPQGNSPLHF. The genes are TRBV28 and TRBJ1-6; a weak D match, TRBD1 (5 bases). CDR1 and CDR2 (germline): MDHEN, SYDVKM. The CDR3 spans 13 residues. V lost 5 bases to trimming and J lost 7 bases, with 9 bases between them.

The chain uses TRBV7-2 and TRBJ1-3; D is unclear. There are 17 residues in the CDR3. Germline CDR1 reads SGHTA; CDR2 reads FQGNSA. The V and J ends lost 2 bases and 0 bases respectively, with 14 bases between them. The CDR3 DNA follows: TGTGCCAGCAGCTTACCTGAAACGCACTTCTCTGGAAACACCATATATTTT. Its translation: CASSLPETHFSGNTIYF.

As concerns this clone: The sample has other DNA sequences that encode this CDR3 too. The CDR3 here is CASSQGAEAFF. The CDR3 region has the DNA TGTGCCAGCAGCCAGGGGGCTGAAGCTTTCTTT. The chain couples TRBV6-2 or TRBV6-3 to TRBJ1-1; 7 bases match TRBD1. The V gene end was trimmed by 6 bases and the J gene end by 6 bases; junction bases not matched to a gene: 1. Germline V gene data show CDR1 as MNHEY and CDR2 as SVGEGT. This CDR3 has 11 residues.

This clone was detected only a few times. This sequence joins TRBV10-3 and TRBJ1-1; possibly TRBD1 for D (6 bases). CDR3 length equals 15 residues. Germline lookup yields CDR1 ENHRY and CDR2 SYGVKD. V shed 6 bases and J shed 0 bases, with 14 bases lying between them. The CDR3 bases are TGTGCCATCAGGGGGACACGGCGGATGAACACTGAAGCTTTCTTT. Translating it yields CAIRGTRRMNTEAFF.

The chain couples TRBV12-5 to TRBJ2-1, with D unclear. V shed 2 bases and J shed 5 bases, with 7 bases lying between them. The CDR3 runs to 13 residues. Per the germline V gene, CDR1 is LGHNT and CDR2 is FRNRAP. DNA of the CDR3: TGTGCTAGTGGTTTGTCGGTAAACAATGAGCAGTTCTTC. It is translated as CASGLSVNNEQFF. Full variable domain (remainder filled in from reference TRBV12-5 and TRBJ2-1): DARVTQTPRHKVTEMGQEVTMRCQPILGHNTVFWYRQTMMQGLELLAYFRNRAPLDDSGMPKDRFSAEMPDATLATLKIQPSEPRDSAVYFCASGLSVNNEQFFGPGTRLTVL.

V usage is TRBV5-4 and J usage is TRBJ2-3; TRBD2 might be the D (6 bases). V was pared by 1 base and J by 6 bases, with 15 bases between. CDR3 length: 15 amino acids. The germline gives CDR1 SGHNT, CDR2 YYREEE (reference sequence). CDR3: CASSLRSPSGDTQYF. CDR3 DNA: TGTGCCAGCAGCTTGAGATCTCCCAGCGGGGATACGCAGTATTTT. Supplemented by reference TRBV5-4 and TRBJ2-3, the full variable domain reads ETGVTQSPTHLIKTRGQQVTLRCSSQSGHNTVSWYQQALGQGPQFIFQYYREEENGRGNFPPRFSGLQFPNYSSELNVNALELDDSALYLCASSLRSPSGDTQYFGPGTRLTVL.